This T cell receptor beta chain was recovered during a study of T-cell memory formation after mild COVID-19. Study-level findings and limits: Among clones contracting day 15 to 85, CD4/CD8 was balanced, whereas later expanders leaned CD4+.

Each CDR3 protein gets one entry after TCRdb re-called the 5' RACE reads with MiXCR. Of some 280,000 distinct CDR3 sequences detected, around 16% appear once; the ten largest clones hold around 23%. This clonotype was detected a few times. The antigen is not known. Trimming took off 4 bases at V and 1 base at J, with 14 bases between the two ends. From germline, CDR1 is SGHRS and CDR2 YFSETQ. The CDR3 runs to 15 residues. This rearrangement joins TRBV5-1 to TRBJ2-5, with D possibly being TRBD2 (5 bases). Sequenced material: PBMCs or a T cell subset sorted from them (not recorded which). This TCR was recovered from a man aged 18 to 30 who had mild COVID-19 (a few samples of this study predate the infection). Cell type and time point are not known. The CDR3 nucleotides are TGCGCCAGCAGCCACCTTGAGAGGGTCCAAGAGACCCAGTACTTC. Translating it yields CASSHLERVQETQYF.